Presented here are 10 T cell receptor beta chains from one specimen sequenced in a study of OX40 agonist ivuxolimab in advanced cancers. The method was immunoSEQ multiplex PCR; TCRdb's version includes in-frame clones alone and lacks a portion of them. Here the sample spans approximately 99,000 clones, approximately 89% being singletons. The input for sequencing was CD4+ or CD8+ T cells sorted from blood, taken in a trial of the OX40 agonist ivuxolimab. These receptor sequences come from an adult with an advanced solid tumor such as melanoma, head and neck, liver or kidney cancer.

The chain joins TRBV6-1 to TRBJ1-1; 9 bases line up with TRBD1. Germline loops: CDR1 MNHNS, CDR2 SASEGT. After removal of 8 bases from V and 4 bases from J, the junction contained 11 bases not matched to a gene. The length of the CDR3 is 15 residues. CDR3 nucleotide sequence: TGTGCCAGCGGGACGGACAGGGGTTTCTTCACTGAAGCTTTCTTT. Amino acid sequence: CASGTDRGFFTEAFF.

The chain uses TRBV30 and TRBJ2-2; weak D call: TRBD2 (5 bases). Germline CDR1 is GTSNPN and CDR2 is SVGIG (reference sequence). The V end lost 0 bases, the J end lost 0 bases, and 5 bases lay between the germline ends. The CDR3 contains 14 residues. The CDR3 bases are TGTGCCTGGAGTGTACTAGCGAACACCGGGGAGCTGTTTTTT. This gives the protein CAWSVLANTGELFF.

This chain connects TRBV7-3 to TRBJ1-6; D is unclear. Per the germline V gene, CDR1 is SGHTA and CDR2 is FQGTGA. The CDR3 has 15 residues. Trimming removed 5 bases from V and 0 bases from J, with 8 bases in between. The chain's CDR3 is CASSQRDSYNSPLHF. The CDR3 nucleotides are TGTGCCAGCAGCCAGCGGGACTCCTATAATTCACCCCTCCACTTT.

The V and J genes are TRBV15 and TRBJ2-5; weak D call: TRBD2 (6 bases). The J call is in doubt because the DNA end fits TRBJ2-7 better. CDR3 length equals 18 residues. The germline gives CDR1 LNHNV, CDR2 YYDKDF (reference sequence). CDR3 sequence: CATSRDPGGVVDPHEQYF. CDR3 bases: TGTGCCACCAGCAGAGATCCGGGCGGGGTGGTGGACCCCCACGAGCAGTACTTC.

The J gene is TRBJ2-5, the V gene TRBV19, with TRBD2 matching 10 bases. The V and J ends lost 10 bases and 6 bases, in that order; junction bases with no gene match: 14. In germline, CDR1 is LNHDA, CDR2 SQIVND (reference sequence). The CDR3 covers 15 residues. In DNA, the CDR3 is TGTGCCACATCAAGCGGGGGGGCTGAGAGAAAGACCCAGTACTTC. Protein: CATSSGGAERKTQYF.

The chain has TRBV4-1 and TRBJ1-4; D is unresolved. Trimming took 0 bases from V and 4 from J, leaving 12 bases between them. The CDR3 loop spans 16 amino acids. CDR1 MGHRA and CDR2 YSYEKL come from the germline V gene. CDR3 sequence reads: CASSQDRTAYNEKLFF. CDR3 DNA sequence: TGCGCCAGCAGCCAAGATCGCACAGCCTATAATGAAAAACTGTTTTTT.

J is TRBJ2-7 and V is TRBV5-1; TRBD1 matches at 8 bases. The CDR3 has 16 amino acids. J gave up 5 bases and V 4 bases, and 14 bases lay outside the gene matches. The germline gives CDR1 SGHRS, CDR2 YFSETQ. CDR3 sequence: CASSAYTGTGINEQYF. The DNA of the CDR3 is TGCGCCAGCAGCGCGTATACCGGGACAGGTATAAACGAGCAGTACTTC.

A single count supports this clone. V gene TRBV2 combines with J gene TRBJ1-6; no clear D gene. V was trimmed by 8 bases and J by 1 base, leaving 15 bases between them. The CDR3 loop spans 16 amino acids. The V gene's germline CDR1 is SNHLY and CDR2 FYNNEI. The CDR3 loop reads CASWAGEASYNSPLHF. The CDR3 region has the DNA TGTGCCAGCTGGGCTGGGGAGGCGTCCTATAATTCACCCCTCCACTTT.

The rearrangement uses TRBV5-1 and TRBJ2-3; possibly TRBD2 for D (6 bases). CDR1 SGHRS and CDR2 YFSETQ come from the germline V gene. V dropped 4 bases and J dropped 3 bases, with 24 bases sitting between them. The CDR3 has 18 amino acids. CDR3 nucleotide sequence: TGCGCCAGCAGCCAATTTCCCTGGGGGGAAGGCAGTACAGATACGCAGTATTTT. This encodes CASSQFPWGEGSTDTQYF.

The chain uses TRBV5-8 and TRBJ2-5; no firm D call. Per germline, CDR1 SGHTS and CDR2 YDEGEE. Trimming removed 0 bases at V and 3 bases at J, with 18 bases between. The CDR3 has 17 amino acids. The DNA for the CDR3 is TGTGCCAGCAGCTTGGGAGTTGTGGGTGGATTAAAAGAGACCCAGTACTTC. Translating it yields CASSLGVVGGLKETQYF. Using reference TRBV5-8 and TRBJ2-5 for the parts outside the CDR3, the full variable domain is EAGVTQSPTHLIKTRGQQATLRCSPISGHTSVYWYQQALGLGLQFLLWYDEGEERNRGNFPPRFSGRQFPNYSSELNVNALELEDSALYLCASSLGVVGGLKETQYFGPGTRLLVL.